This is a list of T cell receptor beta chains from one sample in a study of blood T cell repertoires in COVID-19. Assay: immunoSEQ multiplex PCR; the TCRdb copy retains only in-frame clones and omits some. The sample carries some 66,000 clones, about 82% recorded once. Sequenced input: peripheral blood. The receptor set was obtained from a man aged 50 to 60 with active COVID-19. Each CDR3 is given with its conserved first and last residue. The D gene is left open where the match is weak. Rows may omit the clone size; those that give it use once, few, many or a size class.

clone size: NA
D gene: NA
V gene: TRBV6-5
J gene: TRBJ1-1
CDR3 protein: CASSYGGVAGAEAFF
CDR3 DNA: TGTGCCAGCAGTTACGGAGGGGTAGCGGGTGCTGAAGCTTTCTTT

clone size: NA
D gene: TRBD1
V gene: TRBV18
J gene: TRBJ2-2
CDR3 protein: CASSLGQGNTGELFF
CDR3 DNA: TGTGCCAGCTCACTAGGACAGGGGAACACCGGGGAGCTGTTTTTT

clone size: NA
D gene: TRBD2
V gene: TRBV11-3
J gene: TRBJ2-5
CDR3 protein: CASSLGAAGGAGETQYF
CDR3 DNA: TGTGCCAGCAGCTTGGGAGCCGCGGGGGGCGCGGGTGAGACCCAGTACTTC

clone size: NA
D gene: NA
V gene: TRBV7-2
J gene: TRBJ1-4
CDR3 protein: CASSLGVREKLFF
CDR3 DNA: TGTGCCAGCAGCCTCGGGGTCCGCGAAAAACTGTTTTTT

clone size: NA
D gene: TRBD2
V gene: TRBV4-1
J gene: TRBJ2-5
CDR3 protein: CASSQYGLAGFLETQYF
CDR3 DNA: TGCGCCAGCAGCCAATACGGACTAGCGGGGTTCTTGGAGACCCAGTACTTC

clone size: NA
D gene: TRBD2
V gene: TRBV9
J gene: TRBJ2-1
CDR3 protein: CASSASSGGAGNEQFF
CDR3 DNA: TGTGCCAGCAGCGCCTCTAGCGGGGGGGCAGGCAATGAGCAGTTCTTC

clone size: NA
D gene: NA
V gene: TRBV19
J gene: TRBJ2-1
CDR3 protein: CASTTELYNEQFF
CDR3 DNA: TGTGCCAGTACGACGGAGCTATACAATGAGCAGTTCTTC

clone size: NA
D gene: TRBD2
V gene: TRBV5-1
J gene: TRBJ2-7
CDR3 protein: CASSGSLLTSGAYEQYF
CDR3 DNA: TGCGCCAGCAGCGGAAGCCTCTTGACTAGCGGGGCCTACGAGCAGTACTTC

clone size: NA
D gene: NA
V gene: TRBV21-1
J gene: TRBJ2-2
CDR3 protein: CASSTRRGQGYTGELFF
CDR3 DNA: TGTGCCAGCAGCACACGCCGTGGACAGGGATACACCGGGGAGCTGTTTTTT

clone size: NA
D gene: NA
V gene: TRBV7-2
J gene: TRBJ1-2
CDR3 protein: CASSPVSGSNYGYTF
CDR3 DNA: TGTGCCAGCAGCCCCGTTTCAGGGTCTAACTATGGCTACACCTTC

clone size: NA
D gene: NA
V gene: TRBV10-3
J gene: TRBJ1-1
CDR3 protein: CAISERGGFTEAFF
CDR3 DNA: TGTGCCATCAGTGAGAGAGGCGGGTTCACTGAAGCTTTCTTT

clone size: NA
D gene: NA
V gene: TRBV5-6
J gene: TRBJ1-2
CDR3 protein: CASNLQGSGYTF
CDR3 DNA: TGTGCCAGCAACTTACAGGGTAGCGGCTACACCTTC

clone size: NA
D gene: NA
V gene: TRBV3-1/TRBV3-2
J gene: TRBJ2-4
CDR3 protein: CASSPGTTTAKNIQYF
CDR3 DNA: TGTGCCAGCAGCCCCGGGACAACAACAGCCAAAAACATTCAGTACTTC

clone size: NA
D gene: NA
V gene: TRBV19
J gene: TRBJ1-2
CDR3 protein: CASSIGGLPYGYTF
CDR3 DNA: TGTGCCAGTAGTATAGGAGGCCTTCCGTATGGCTACACCTTC

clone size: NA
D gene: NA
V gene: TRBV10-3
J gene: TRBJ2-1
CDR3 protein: CAISEVIGGNEQFF
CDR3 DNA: TGTGCCATCAGTGAGGTTATTGGAGGGAATGAGCAGTTCTTC

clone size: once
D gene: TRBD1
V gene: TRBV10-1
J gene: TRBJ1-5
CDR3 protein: CASSSGTGNQPQHF
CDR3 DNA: TGCGCCAGCTCCTCCGGGACAGGGAACCAGCCCCAGCATTTT

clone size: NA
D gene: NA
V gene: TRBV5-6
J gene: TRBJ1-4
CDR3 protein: CASSPRGAGVEKLFF
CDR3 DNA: TGTGCCAGCAGCCCACGCGGGGCAGGAGTTGAAAAACTGTTTTTT

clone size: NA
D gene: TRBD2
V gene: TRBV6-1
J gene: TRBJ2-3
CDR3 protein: CASSGRGSGGGDTQYF
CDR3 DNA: TGTGCCAGCAGTGGCAGGGGGAGCGGGGGGGGAGATACGCAGTATTTT

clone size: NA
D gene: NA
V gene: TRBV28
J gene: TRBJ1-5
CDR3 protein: CASSLLRQPQHF
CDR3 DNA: TGTGCCAGCAGTTTACTTCGTCAGCCCCAGCATTTT

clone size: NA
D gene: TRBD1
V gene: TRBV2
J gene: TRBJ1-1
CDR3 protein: CASSGQGGATEAFF
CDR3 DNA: TGTGCCAGCAGTGGACAGGGGGGAGCCACTGAAGCTTTCTTT

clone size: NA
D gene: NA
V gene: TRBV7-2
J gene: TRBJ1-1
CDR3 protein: CASSLVPHGGKVEAFF
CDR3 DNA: TGTGCCAGCAGCTTAGTTCCCCACGGGGGGAAGGTTGAAGCTTTCTTT

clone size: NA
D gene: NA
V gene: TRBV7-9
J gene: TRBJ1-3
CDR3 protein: CASSESDTSGNTIYF
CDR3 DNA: TGTGCCAGCAGTGAATCGGACACCTCTGGAAACACCATATATTTT

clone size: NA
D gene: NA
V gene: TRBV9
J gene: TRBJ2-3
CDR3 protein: CASSAGGPTDTQYF
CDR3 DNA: TGTGCCAGCAGCGCCGGGGGGCCAACAGATACGCAGTATTTT

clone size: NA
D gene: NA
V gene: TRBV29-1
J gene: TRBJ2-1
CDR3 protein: CSVERVRDEQFF
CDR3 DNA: TGCAGCGTTGAGCGGGTACGCGATGAGCAGTTCTTC

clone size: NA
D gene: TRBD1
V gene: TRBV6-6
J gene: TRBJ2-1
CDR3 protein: CASSLGTGGNNEQFF
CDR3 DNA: TGTGCCAGCAGTCTGGGGACAGGGGGTAACAATGAGCAGTTCTTC

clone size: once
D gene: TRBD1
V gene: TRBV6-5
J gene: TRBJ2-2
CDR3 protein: CASSNGQGAPGELFF
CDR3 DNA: TGTGCCAGCAGTAACGGACAGGGGGCCCCCGGGGAGCTGTTTTTT

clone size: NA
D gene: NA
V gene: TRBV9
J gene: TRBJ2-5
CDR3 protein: CASSEGVAETQYF
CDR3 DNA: TGTGCCAGCAGCGAAGGAGTGGCAGAGACCCAGTACTTC

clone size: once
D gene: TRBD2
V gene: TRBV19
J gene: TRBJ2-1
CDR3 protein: CASTGTSGISYNEQFF
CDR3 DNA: TGTGCCAGCACGGGGACTAGCGGAATCTCCTACAATGAGCAGTTCTTC

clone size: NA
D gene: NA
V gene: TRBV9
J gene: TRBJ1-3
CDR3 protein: CASEGGGNTIYF
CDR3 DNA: TGTGCCAGCGAAGGGGGTGGAAACACCATATATTTT

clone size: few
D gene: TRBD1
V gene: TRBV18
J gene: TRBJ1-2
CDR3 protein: CASSPGTAQYVGYTF
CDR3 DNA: TGTGCCAGCTCACCCGGGACAGCTCAATATGTAGGCTACACCTTC

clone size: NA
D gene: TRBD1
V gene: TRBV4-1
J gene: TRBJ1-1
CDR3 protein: CASSQGGDRLTEAFF
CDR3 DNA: TGCGCCAGCAGCCAAGGAGGGGACAGGTTAACTGAAGCTTTCTTT

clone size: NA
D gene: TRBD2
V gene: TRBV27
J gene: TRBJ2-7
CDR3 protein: CASSLTGGYEQYF
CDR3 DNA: TGTGCCAGCAGTTTAACGGGAGGCTACGAGCAGTACTTC

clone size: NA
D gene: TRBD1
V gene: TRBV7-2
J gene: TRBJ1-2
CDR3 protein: CASSSGYGQGGYTF
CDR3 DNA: TGTGCCAGCAGCTCCGGATACGGACAGGGCGGCTACACCTTC

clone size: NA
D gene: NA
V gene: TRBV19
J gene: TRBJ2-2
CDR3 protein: CASSAGSNTGELFF
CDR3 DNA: TGTGCCAGTAGCGCGGGGTCTAACACCGGGGAGCTGTTTTTT

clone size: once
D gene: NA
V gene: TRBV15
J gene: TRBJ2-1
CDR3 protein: CATSFRLDNEQFF
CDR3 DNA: TGTGCCACCAGCTTTAGACTTGACAATGAGCAGTTCTTC

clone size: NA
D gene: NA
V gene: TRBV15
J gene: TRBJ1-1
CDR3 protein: CATSSGMTGYTEAFF
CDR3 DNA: TGTGCCACCAGCAGTGGAATGACAGGTTACACTGAAGCTTTCTTT

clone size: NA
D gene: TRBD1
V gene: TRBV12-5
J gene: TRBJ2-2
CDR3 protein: CASAQGQASGELFF
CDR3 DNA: TGTGCTAGTGCCCAAGGACAGGCGAGCGGGGAGCTGTTTTTT

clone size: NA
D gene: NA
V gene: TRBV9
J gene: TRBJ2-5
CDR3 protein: CASSRGSGQETQYF
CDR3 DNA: TGTGCCAGCAGCAGGGGGTCAGGGCAAGAGACCCAGTACTTC

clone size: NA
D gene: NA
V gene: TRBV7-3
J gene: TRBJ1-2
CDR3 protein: CASSSDVGGFYGYTF
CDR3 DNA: TGTGCCAGCAGCTCGGACGTCGGGGGGTTCTATGGCTACACCTTC

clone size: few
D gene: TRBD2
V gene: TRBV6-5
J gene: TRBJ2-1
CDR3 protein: CAVASGGASFHEQFF
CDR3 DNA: TGTGCCGTAGCCAGCGGGGGGGCCTCTTTCCATGAGCAGTTCTTC

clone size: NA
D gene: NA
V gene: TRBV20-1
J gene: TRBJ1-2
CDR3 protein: CSASRSGDSGYGYTF
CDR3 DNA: TGCAGTGCTAGTCGGTCGGGGGATTCTGGGTATGGCTACACCTTC

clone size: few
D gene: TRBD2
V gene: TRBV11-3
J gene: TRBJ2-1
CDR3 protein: CASSLGVRDYNNEQFF
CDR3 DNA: TGTGCCAGCAGCTTAGGGGTCCGGGACTACAACAATGAGCAGTTCTTC

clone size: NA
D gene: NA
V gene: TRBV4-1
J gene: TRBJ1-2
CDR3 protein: CASSLRGGDYGYTF
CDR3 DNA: TGCGCCAGCAGTCTTAGAGGAGGGGACTATGGCTACACCTTC